This T cell receptor beta chain was recorded in a study of OX40 agonist ivuxolimab in advanced cancers. About the full investigation: Ivuxolimab was a fully human IgG2 agonistic monoclonal antibody targeting the costimulatory receptor OX40 (CD134). The paper covers the monotherapy dose-escalation part of the phase I ivuxolimab trial, which included N ≈ 50 patients. Partial responses occurred in three dose-escalation patients, of whom one had hepatocellular carcinoma and two had cutaneous melanoma. Of the roughly 54 patients in dose escalation, about 20 had hepatocellular carcinoma, around 15 had melanoma, 9 had renal cell carcinoma and 9 had head and neck cancer. The purpose of peripheral TCRbeta sequencing was to test whether ivuxolimab changed TCR sequence diversity and led to clonal T-cell expansion. Intravenous ivuxolimab was administered to patients every 2 weeks at six dose levels: 0.01, 0.1, 0.3, 1.5, 3 and 10 mg/kg. The dose-escalation cohort was around 83% male with a mean age of approximately 60 years, ranging from roughly 23 to 90. Patients were allowed to have had prior anti-PD-1, anti-PD-L1 or anti-CTLA-4 therapy, and approximately 40% of the dose-escalation patients had been treated with checkpoint inhibitors. Results the study describes overall, beyond this receptor: After ivuxolimab, expanded clones were on average more numerous among CD8+ T cells than among CD4+ T cells. At doses from 0.1 to 3.0 mg/kg, clonal expansion was seen in both CD4+ and CD8+ blood T cells between baseline and week 6. In the 0.1-3.0 mg/kg groups, partial responders had among the lowest normalized peripheral clonal expansion, particularly in CD8+ T cells. Which antigens the clonally expanded peripheral T cells were specific for was not determined. Low levels of normalized T-cell clonal expansion were also shown by some nonresponding patients.

The CDR3 runs 15 amino acids, cysteine and phenylalanine included. Of all the DNA, just the CDR3 is kept, 45 bases in frame from base 1. Via the germline V gene, CDR1 is SGHAT and CDR2 FQNNGV. The junction shows trimming of 5 bases on V and 0 bases on J, plus 10 bases between the germline ends. Patients with autoimmune disease history or receiving systemic immunosuppression were excluded from the trial. Peripheral blood for TCR sequencing was collected from all dose cohorts at baseline, on cycle 4 day 1, and on cycle 7 day 1. The samples were drawn from a first-in-human, open-label, multicenter phase I dose-escalation trial of ivuxolimab. The trial enrolled adults with locally advanced or metastatic head and neck squamous cell, hepatocellular, melanoma or renal cell carcinoma. Before TCR sequencing, CD4+ T cells and CD8+ T cells were sorted from peripheral blood as separate populations. To sequence the TCRbeta CDR3 region, genomic DNA was isolated from the sorted cells. The immunoSEQ Assay was used for sequencing of TCRbeta CDR3 regions. The table was pulled from immuneACCESS by TCRdb, which kept in-frame rearrangements only. Such tables lose some clones; where checked, under half of the loss comes from unresolved V genes, and the rest has no known cause. This sample comprises over 80,000 clones, roughly nine tenths of them detected only once. The ten largest clones add up to approximately 5.7% of the sample.

About this clone: Its antigen remains undetermined. No base quality information exists; no much larger clone differs at one position.

Sequencing used CD4+ or CD8+ T cells sorted from blood, obtained in a trial of the OX40 agonist ivuxolimab. Recombination connected TRBV11-2 to TRBJ1-4; the D gene is possibly TRBD1, with 6 bases matching. This sequence originates from an adult with an advanced solid tumor such as melanoma, head and neck, liver or kidney cancer. The sequenced DNA is TGTGCCAGCAGCGTCCGGGGGCCAACTAATGAAAAACTGTTTTTT. It translates as CASSVRGPTNEKLFF.